What follows are 21 T cell receptor beta chains derived from one specimen sequenced in a study of CXCR3-negative and CXCR3-positive naive CD8 T cells. The libraries of TRB cDNA were constructed through 5' RACE using UMI labels. From the 5' RACE reads, TCRdb lists one entry per CDR3 protein and no DNA. The sample totals tens of thousands of distinct CDR3 sequences. The sample taken for sequencing was memory CD8+ T cells from blood. These receptors all come from a human donor in good health. Some clones in this sample may be carry-over from other donors' samples.

The chain employs TRBV7-9 and TRBJ2-7. The CDR3 totals 14 residues. Germline loops: CDR1 SEHNR, CDR2 FQNEAQ (reference sequence). The CDR3 here is CASSLDNRAYEQYF. The whole variable domain, remainder taken from reference TRBV7-9 and TRBJ2-7, is DTGVSQNPRHKITKRGQNVTFRCDPISEHNRLYWYRQTLGQGPEFLTYFQNEAQLEKSRLLSDRFSAERPKGSFSTLEIQRTEQGDSAMYLCASSLDNRAYEQYFGPGTRLTVT.

The rearrangement links TRBV7-9 to TRBJ1-1; the D call from TCRdb, TRBD1, cannot be confirmed without DNA. This CDR3 spans 12 amino acids. Germline lookup yields CDR1 SEHNR and CDR2 FQNEAQ (reference sequence). The chain's CDR3 is CASSFRDDEAFF.

This sequence joins TRBV3-1 and TRBJ2-5; the D call from TCRdb, TRBD1, cannot be confirmed without DNA. Looked up from germline, CDR1 is LGHDT and CDR2 is YNNKEL (reference sequence). The CDR3 is 16 amino acids. The CDR3 loop is CASSRPWTVSQETQYF.

The chain recombines TRBV19 with TRBJ2-2. Germline assignment: CDR1 LNHDA and CDR2 SQIVND (reference sequence). The CDR3 loop spans 14 amino acids. The CDR3 spells CASSIRQYTGELFF.

The CDR3 sequence: CASRAGENTGELFF. This chain uses TRBV7-3 with TRBJ2-2; the TCRdb D gene call, TRBD1, has no DNA to confirm it. Germline V CDR1 and CDR2: SGHTA, FQGTGA. CDR3 length: 14 residues.

V is TRBV7-9 and J is TRBJ1-1; with no DNA, the TCRdb D assignment of TRBD1 cannot be verified. This CDR3 has 13 amino acids. Germline CDR1 is SEHNR and CDR2 is FQNEAQ (reference sequence). This chain's CDR3 is CASSWTGGDEAFF.

CDR3 in amino acids: CASSPKAVLAGQETQYF. The chain combines TRBV7-8 with TRBJ2-5. Germline V lookup: CDR1 SGHVS, CDR2 FQNEAQ. This CDR3 is 17 amino acids long.

The chain employs TRBV29-1 and TRBJ2-7; TCRdb proposes TRBD1, but this gene call is untestable without DNA. This CDR3 is 12 amino acids long. CDR1 is SQVTM and CDR2 is ANQGSEA in the germline V gene. CDR3 residues: CSAQVGENEQYF.

This sequence joins TRBV7-9 and TRBJ2-5; TCRdb lists TRBD1, though no DNA is available to test this call. The CDR3 covers 16 residues. Germline V gene data show CDR1 as SEHNR and CDR2 as FQNEAQ (reference sequence). The CDR3 loop is CASSSVGAGKEETQYF.

V usage is TRBV7-9 and J usage is TRBJ1-3. CDR1 and CDR2 (germline): SEHNR, FQNEAQ (reference sequence). CDR3 length: 15 amino acids. The chain's CDR3 is CASSSKASSGNTIYF. Filled out from reference TRBV7-9 and TRBJ1-3, the complete variable domain reads DTGVSQNPRHKITKRGQNVTFRCDPISEHNRLYWYRQTLGQGPEFLTYFQNEAQLEKSRLLSDRFSAERPKGSFSTLEIQRTEQGDSAMYLCASSSKASSGNTIYFGEGSWLTVV.

The chain has TRBV28 and TRBJ2-3. Germline CDR1 is MDHEN and CDR2 is SYDVKM. The CDR3 has 15 residues. CDR3 loop: CASSLLPVSTDTQYF.

The chain's CDR3 is CASSTGTSLETQYF. V and J are TRBV7-8 and TRBJ2-5; the TCRdb D gene call, TRBD2, has no DNA to confirm it. The CDR3 runs 14 residues. Looked up from germline, CDR1 is SGHVS and CDR2 is FQNEAQ. The full variable domain, with the rest looked up from reference TRBV7-8 and TRBJ2-5, is GAGVSQSPRYKVAKRGQDVALRCDPISGHVSLFWYQQALGQGPEFLTYFQNEAQLDKSGLPSDRFFAERPEGSVSTLKIQRTQQEDSAVYLCASSTGTSLETQYFGPGTRLLVL.

V and J are TRBV28 and TRBJ1-6; TCRdb names TRBD1, which stays unverified in the absence of DNA. CDR1 is MDHEN, CDR2 SYDVKM, per germline. This CDR3 contains 14 residues. CDR3 in amino acids: CASSLVGGSSPLHF.

The chain is built from TRBV13 and TRBJ2-7; the D gene TCRdb calls, TRBD1, cannot be checked with no DNA. Looked up from germline, CDR1 is PRHDT and CDR2 is FYEKMQ (reference sequence). The CDR3 is 14 amino acids. CDR3 region: CASSTDRTRRGQYF. Together with reference TRBV13 and TRBJ2-7, the CDR3 gives the full variable domain: AAGVIQSPRHLIKEKRETATLKCYPIPRHDTVYWYQQGPGQDPQFLISFYEKMQSDKGSIPDRFSAQQFSDYHSELNMSSLELGDSALYFCASSTDRTRRGQYFGPGTRLTVT.

The chain recombines TRBV29-1 with TRBJ2-7; checking the TCRdb D call of TRBD2 is not possible without DNA. CDR1 is SQVTM and CDR2 is ANQGSEA in the germline V gene. This CDR3 is 15 amino acids long. This CDR3 is CSVQAGGPFVDEQYF.

The gene calls are TRBV7-9 and TRBJ1-1; the D gene TCRdb calls, TRBD1, cannot be checked with no DNA. CDR1 is SEHNR, CDR2 FQNEAQ, per germline (reference sequence). The CDR3 is 15 amino acids. CDR3 region: CASSLVAGKNTKAFF.

This chain uses TRBV6-6 with TRBJ1-4. The germline V gene has CDR1 MNHNY and CDR2 SVGAGI (reference sequence). The CDR3 consists of 14 residues. The CDR3 here is CASSQDGFNEKLFF.

The genes are TRBV6-5 and TRBJ1-1; without DNA, the TCRdb call of TRBD1 cannot be checked. Germline assignment: CDR1 MNHEY and CDR2 SVGAGI. The CDR3 is 14 amino acids. CDR3 sequence reads: CASRTDRPNTEAFF.

The CDR3 spells CSVEGVGPEAFF. This rearrangement joins TRBV29-1 to TRBJ1-1; TCRdb designates TRBD1, a call that cannot be tested without DNA. This CDR3 has 12 residues. Germline V CDR1 and CDR2: SQVTM, ANQGSEA. Full variable domain (outside the CDR3, taken from reference TRBV29-1 and TRBJ1-1): SAVISQKPSRDICQRGTSLTIQCQVDSQVTMMFWYRQQPGQSLTLIATANQGSEATYESGFVIDKFPISRPNLTFSTLTVSNMSPEDSSIYLCSVEGVGPEAFFGQGTRLTVV.

V is TRBV20-1 and J is TRBJ1-1; TCRdb outputs TRBD1, but without DNA this stays unchecked. This CDR3 comprises 13 residues. Germline CDR1 reads DFQATT; CDR2 reads SNEGSKA (reference sequence). The CDR3 reads CSAKTGDRGEAFF.

CDR3 sequence reads: CASSHAAGRLSSPLHF. The chain employs TRBV12-3 or TRBV12-4 and TRBJ1-6. The CDR3 is 16 amino acids.